Listed here is a single TCR beta chain. Each PCR had synthetic TCR analog templates added to it as a spike-in. Sequencing was performed with immunoSEQ multiplex PCR; in TCRdb, only in-frame clones are kept and a portion is missing. Of 66,000 or so clones listed, around nine tenths are singletons. The source of the sample is a study of PD-L1 blockade in urothelial cancer. On the study more broadly: Blood analyses occurred 3 weeks (second dose) and 6 weeks post treatment start.

Time point specified: peripheral blood 6 weeks after treatment start. Patients in the study were battling locally advanced or metastatic urothelial carcinoma. This CDR3 has 14 amino acids. CDR1 SQVTM and CDR2 ANQGSEA come from the germline V gene. The V gene end was trimmed by 6 bases and the J gene end by 4 bases; junction bases not matched to a gene: 12. The material was PBMCs, obtained around atezolizumab (anti-PD-L1) treatment. V usage is TRBV29-1 and J usage is TRBJ2-7, with 7 bases lining up with TRBD2. The clonotype originates from a man in his 60s with urothelial cancer. CDR3 residues: CSVRTRDYHYEQYF. In DNA form, the CDR3 reads TGCAGCGTCCGAACCCGGGACTACCATTACGAGCAGTACTTC.